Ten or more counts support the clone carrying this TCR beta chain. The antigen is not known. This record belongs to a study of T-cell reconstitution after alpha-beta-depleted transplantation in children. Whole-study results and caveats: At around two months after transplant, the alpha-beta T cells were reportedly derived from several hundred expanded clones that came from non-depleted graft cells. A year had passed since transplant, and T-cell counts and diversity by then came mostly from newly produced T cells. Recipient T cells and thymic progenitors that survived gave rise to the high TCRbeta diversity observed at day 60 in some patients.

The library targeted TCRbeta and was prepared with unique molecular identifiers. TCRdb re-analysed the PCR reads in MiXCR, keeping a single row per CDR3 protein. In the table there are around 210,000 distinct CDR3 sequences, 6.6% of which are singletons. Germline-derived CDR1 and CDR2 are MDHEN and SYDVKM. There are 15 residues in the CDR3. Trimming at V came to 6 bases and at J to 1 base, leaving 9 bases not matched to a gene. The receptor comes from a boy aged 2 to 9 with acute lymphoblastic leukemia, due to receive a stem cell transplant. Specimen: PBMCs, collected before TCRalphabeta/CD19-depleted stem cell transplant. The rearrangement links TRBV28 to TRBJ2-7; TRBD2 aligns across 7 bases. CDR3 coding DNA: TGTGCCAGCAGAAAAACGGGGGGTCGATCCTACGAGCAGTACTTC. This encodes CASRKTGGRSYEQYF. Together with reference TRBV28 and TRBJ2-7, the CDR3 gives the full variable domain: DVKVTQSSRYLVKRTGEKVFLECVQDMDHENMFWYRQDPGLGLRLIYFSYDVKMKEKGDIPEGYSVSREKKERFSLILESASTNQTSMYLCASRKTGGRSYEQYFGPGTRLTVT.